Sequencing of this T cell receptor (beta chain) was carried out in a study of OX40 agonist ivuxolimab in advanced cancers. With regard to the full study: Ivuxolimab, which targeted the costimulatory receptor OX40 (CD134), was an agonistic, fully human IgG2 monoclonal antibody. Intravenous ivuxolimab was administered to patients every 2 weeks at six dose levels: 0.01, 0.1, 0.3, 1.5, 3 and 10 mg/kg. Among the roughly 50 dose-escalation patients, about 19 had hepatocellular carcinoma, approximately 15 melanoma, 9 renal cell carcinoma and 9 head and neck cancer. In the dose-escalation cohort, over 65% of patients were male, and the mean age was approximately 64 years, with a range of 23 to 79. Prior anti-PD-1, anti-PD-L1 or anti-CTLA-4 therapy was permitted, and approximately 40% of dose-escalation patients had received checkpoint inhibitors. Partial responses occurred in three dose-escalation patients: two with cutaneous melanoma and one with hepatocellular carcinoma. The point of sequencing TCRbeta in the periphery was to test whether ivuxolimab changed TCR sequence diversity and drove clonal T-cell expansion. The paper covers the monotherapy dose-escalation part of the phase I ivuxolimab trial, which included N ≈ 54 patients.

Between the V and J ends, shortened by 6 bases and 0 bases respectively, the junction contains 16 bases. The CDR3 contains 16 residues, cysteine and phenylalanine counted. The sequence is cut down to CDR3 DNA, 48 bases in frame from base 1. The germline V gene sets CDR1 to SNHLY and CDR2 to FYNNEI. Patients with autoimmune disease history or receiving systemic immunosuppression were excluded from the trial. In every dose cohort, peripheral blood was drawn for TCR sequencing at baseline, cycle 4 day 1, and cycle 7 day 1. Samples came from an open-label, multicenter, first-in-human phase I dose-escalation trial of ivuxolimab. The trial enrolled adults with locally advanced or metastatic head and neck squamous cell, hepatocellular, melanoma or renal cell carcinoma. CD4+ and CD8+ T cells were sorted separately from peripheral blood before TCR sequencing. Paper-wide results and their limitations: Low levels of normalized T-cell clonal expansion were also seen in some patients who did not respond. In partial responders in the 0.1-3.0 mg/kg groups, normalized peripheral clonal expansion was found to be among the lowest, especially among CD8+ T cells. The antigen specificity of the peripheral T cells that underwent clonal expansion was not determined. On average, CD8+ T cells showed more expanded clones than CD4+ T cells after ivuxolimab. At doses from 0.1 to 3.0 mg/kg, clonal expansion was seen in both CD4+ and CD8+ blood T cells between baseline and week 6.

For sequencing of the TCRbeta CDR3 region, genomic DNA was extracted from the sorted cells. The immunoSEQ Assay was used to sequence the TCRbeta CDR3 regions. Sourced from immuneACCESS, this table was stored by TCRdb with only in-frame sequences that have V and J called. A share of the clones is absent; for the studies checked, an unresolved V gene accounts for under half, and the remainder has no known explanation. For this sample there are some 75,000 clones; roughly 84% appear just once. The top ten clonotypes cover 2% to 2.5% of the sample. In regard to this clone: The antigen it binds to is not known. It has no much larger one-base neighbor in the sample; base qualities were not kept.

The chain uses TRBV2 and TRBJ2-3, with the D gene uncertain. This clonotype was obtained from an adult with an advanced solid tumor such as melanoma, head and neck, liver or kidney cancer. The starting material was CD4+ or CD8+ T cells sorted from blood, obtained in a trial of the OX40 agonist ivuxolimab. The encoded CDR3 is CASRAGALTSTDTQYF. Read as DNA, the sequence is TGTGCCAGCAGGGCCGGTGCGTTGACTAGCACAGATACGCAGTATTTT.